The present T cell receptor beta chain was sequenced within a study of shared clonotypes between healthy human individuals. V gave up 4 bases and J gave up 11 bases, with 9 bases separating them. The V gene's germline CDR1 is MNHEY and CDR2 SMNVEV (reference sequence). The CDR3 consists of 11 residues. The assay was immunoSEQ multiplex PCR, and TCRdb's table has in-frame clones only and misses some. The sample shows about 800,000 clones, approximately 97% of them seen only once. Terminally differentiated effector memory CD45RA+ cells were left out of the naive CD8 fraction, which was CD45RO-negative and positively selected for CCR7. Healthy and HIV-negative, the adult donors had no recent acute infections or vaccinations.

The receptor was isolated from a man aged 25 to 40 in good health. The V and J genes are TRBV27 and TRBJ2-1; TRBD2 is a possible D gene (6 bases). The specimen was naive CD8+ T cells sorted from blood. DNA of the CDR3: TGTGCCAGCAGTTCGACTAGGAAGCAGTTCTTC. Its protein is CASSSTRKQFF.